This T cell receptor (beta chain) was sequenced in a study of blood T cell repertoires in COVID-19. About the research overall: The samples span acute and convalescent COVID-19 from the United States, Italy and Spain.

The CDR3 consists of 16 residues. V lost 1 base and J lost 0; bases outside the gene matches: 6. Germline-derived CDR1 and CDR2 are LGHNA and YSLEER. In the original analysis: Amplification of reference gene primers provided the estimated nucleated cell counts. Repertoires were generated with immunoSEQ multiplex PCR, while TCRdb's copy carries only in-frame clones and drops some. The D gene and trimming were derived from the DNA, and the V and J assignments and clone size from that table. The sample records roughly 190,000 clones, around 84% being singletons. This receptor was obtained from a man aged 25 to 40 with active or convalescent COVID-19. The sequenced sample was peripheral blood. This sequence joins TRBV4-3 and TRBJ2-7, with 7 bases fitting TRBD1. The CDR3 nucleotides are TGCGCCAGCAGCCAAGTGAGAGGGGGCTCCTCCTACGAGCAGTACTTC. This translates into CASSQVRGGSSYEQYF.